This T cell receptor (beta chain) emerged from a study of cytomegalovirus exposure and HLA in healthy donors. For the study at large: Earlier work reported 117 million unique TCR beta sequences from about 180 million T cells. Early released data had around 79 million unique TCRs, all coming from HLA-typed donors. Study-level points and caveats: Sequencing likely produced, as an artifact, a cluster of highly shared sequence variants. Immune exposure data for these donors was limited to CMV serostatus.

Trimming shortened V by 4 bases and J by 1 base, and 9 bases separated the two germline ends. Germline-derived CDR1 and CDR2 are SGHRS and YFSETQ. This CDR3 contains 14 residues. Concerning this clone itself: The antigen remains undetermined.

PCR involved 60 Vbeta and 13 Jbeta primers. Generated by immunoSEQ multiplex PCR, the TCRdb table keeps only in-frame clones and is missing some. The table records roughly 150,000 clones, under 85% of them present only once. The sample taken for sequencing was PBMCs. V and J are TRBV5-1 and TRBJ1-5; D call uncertain. The sequence came from a man between 50 and 59 years old in good health and CMV-seropositive. The CDR3 loop reads CASSEDPSNQPQHF. DNA for the CDR3: TGCGCCAGCAGCGAGGATCCAAGCAATCAGCCCCAGCATTTT.